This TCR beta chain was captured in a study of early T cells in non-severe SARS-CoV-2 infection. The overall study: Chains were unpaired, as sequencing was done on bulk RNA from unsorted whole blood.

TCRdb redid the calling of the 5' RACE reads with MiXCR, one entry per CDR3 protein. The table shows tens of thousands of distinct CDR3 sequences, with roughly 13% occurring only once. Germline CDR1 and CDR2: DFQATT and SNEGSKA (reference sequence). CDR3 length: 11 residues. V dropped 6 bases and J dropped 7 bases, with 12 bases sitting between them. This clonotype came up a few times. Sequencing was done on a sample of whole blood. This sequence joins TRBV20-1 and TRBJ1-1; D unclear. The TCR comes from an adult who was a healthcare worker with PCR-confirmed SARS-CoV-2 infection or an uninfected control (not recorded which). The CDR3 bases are TGCAGTGCCCCAGACGGACTTGAAGCTTTCTTT. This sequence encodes CSAPDGLEAFF.